In this sample, the clone carrying this TCR beta chain turned up many times. Antigen specificity is unknown. After constant-region reverse-primer amplification, full-length variable regions underwent semi-nested PCR with Nested Universal Primer A. TCRdb reanalysed the 5' RACE reads using MiXCR and keeps one entry per CDR3 protein. The table has about 62,000 distinct CDR3 sequences, more than 25% seen once. Broader study findings: Tumor memory CD4+ T cell TCR gene usage clustered with blood and lymph node memory CD4+ cells and lymph node naive CD4+ cells.

This sequence was found in a female donor with breast cancer. The specimen sequenced was tumor-infiltrating naive CD4+ T cells sorted from the breast tumor. Subset specified: naive CD4+ T cells, CD4+CD45RA+CD25-.

The CDR3 nucleotides are TGCGCCAGCAGCCAAGGCCGGACAGGGAGTGCCTACGAGCAGTACTTC. It encodes CASSQGRTGSAYEQYF. The chain recombines TRBV4-1 with TRBJ2-7, with 8 bases aligning to TRBD1. CDR1 and CDR2 from the germline V gene are MGHRA and YSYEKL. The CDR3 runs to 16 residues. V lost 1 base, J lost 2 bases, and 7 bases stayed unmatched.